This entry lists 21 T cell receptor beta chains sequenced from one sample in a study of vaccination effects on CD4 cells after COVID-19. Their antigens remain unidentified. TCRdb's table, derived via immunoSEQ multiplex PCR, lists solely in-frame clones and lacks some. Among approximately 70,000 clones listed, approximately 75% were seen once. Before any sequencing was done, the ViraFEST assay used viral peptide pools to expand antigen-specific CD4+ T cells. Cells that had been cultured for less than eleven days were the source of isolated CD4+ T cells. Vaccinees lacked prior SARS-CoV-2 infection and tested negative for nucleocapsid antibodies. The starting material was CD4+ T cells from PBMCs cultured with HCoV-NL63 spike peptides, obtained before COVID-19 vaccination. The receptors come from a human donor who received a COVID-19 vaccine.

The chain uses TRBV10-1 and TRBJ2-2; 7 positions agree with TRBD1. The CDR3 consists of 14 residues. Germline V lookup: CDR1 WNHNN, CDR2 SYGVQD (reference sequence). V gave up 6 bases and J gave up 7 bases; unmatched junction bases: 8. The CDR3 protein is CASSFPGQFGELFF. CDR3 nucleotides: TGCGCCAGCAGCTTCCCGGGACAGTTCGGGGAGCTGTTTTTT.

This clone was counted a single time. This rearrangement joins TRBV12-3 or TRBV12-4 to TRBJ2-1; D unclear. Trimming shortened V by 3 bases and J by 8 bases, and 5 bases separated the two germline ends. CDR3 length equals 11 residues. CDR3 in amino acids: CASSFLDEQFF. The CDR3, as DNA: TGTGCCAGCAGTTTCTTGGATGAGCAGTTCTTC.

The chain uses TRBV2 and TRBJ2-1; D not certain. The CDR3 runs 13 residues. CDR1 SNHLY and CDR2 FYNNEI come from the germline V gene. Between the trimmed V and J ends, which lost 4 bases and 8 bases, there was a span of 12 bases. CDR3: CASSGEIQDEQFF. As DNA, the CDR3 is TGTGCCAGCAGTGGTGAAATTCAGGATGAGCAGTTCTTC.

The CDR3 here is CASSTGSTGGEKLFF. The CDR3 nucleotides read TGTGCCAGTAGTACCGGGTCAACAGGGGGTGAAAAACTGTTTTTT. This chain uses TRBV19 with TRBJ1-4; 8 bases agree with TRBD1. V shed 4 bases, J shed 7 bases, and the junction held 8 bases outside the gene matches. Germline lookup yields CDR1 LNHDA and CDR2 SQIVND (reference sequence). This CDR3 comprises 15 residues.

The rearrangement joins TRBV6-5 to TRBJ1-5; 7 bases are shared with TRBD1. V lost 7 bases, J lost 9 bases, and 15 bases stayed unmatched. Germline CDR1 MNHEY, CDR2 SVGAGI. The CDR3 runs to 15 residues. The CDR3 DNA is TGTGCCAGCAAACCCGGGACAGTGGGTTTAATGCCCCAGCATTTT. Protein: CASKPGTVGLMPQHF.

The rearrangement joins TRBV6-4 to TRBJ1-2; D remains ambiguous. Trimming stripped 4 bases from V and 2 bases from J, with 5 bases between. This CDR3 has 12 residues. Germline values: CDR1 MRHNA, CDR2 SNTAGT. CDR3 residues: CASSVVNYGYTF. The CDR3 DNA is TGTGCCAGCAGTGTAGTGAACTATGGCTACACCTTC.

This clone came up a few times. This chain uses TRBV23-1 with TRBJ1-3; no clear D. TRBV23-1 is assigned to the ORF class and has an uncertain function. The V gene lost 3 bases and the J gene lost 4 bases, with 13 bases spanning the gap. The CDR3 has 15 residues. CDR3 sequence (DNA): TGCGCCAGCAGTCATCAGAGACGTAAGGGAAACACCATATATTTT. Translated, it gives CASSHQRRKGNTIYF.

This clone was detected a few times. Additional DNA sequences in this sample encode the identical CDR3. The rearrangement joins TRBV19 to TRBJ1-5, with D perhaps TRBD1 (6 bases). CDR3 size: 15 residues. The germline V gene has CDR1 LNHDA and CDR2 SQIVND (reference sequence). With 3 bases removed from V and 1 base from J, the gap between germline ends came to 10 bases. This CDR3 is CASSIPGDSNQPQHF. The CDR3 nucleotides are TGTGCCAGTAGTATCCCAGGGGACAGCAATCAGCCCCAGCATTTT. Full variable domain (missing parts from reference TRBV19 and TRBJ1-5): DGGITQSPKYLFRKEGQNVTLSCEQNLNHDAMYWYRQDPGQGLRLIYYSQIVNDFQKGDIAEGYSVSREKKESFPLTVTSAQKNPTAFYLCASSIPGDSNQPQHFGDGTRLSIL.

The chain joins TRBV5-6 to TRBJ1-4, with D possibly matching TRBD1 (5 bases). CDR1 is SGHDT and CDR2 is YYEEEE in the germline V gene. V gave up 4 bases and J gave up 3 bases, with 10 bases separating them. The CDR3 spans 14 residues. CDR3 sequence reads: CASSLRVPNEKLFF. The CDR3 bases are TGTGCCAGCAGCCTCAGGGTCCCTAATGAAAAACTGTTTTTT.

V gene TRBV4-1 combines with J gene TRBJ2-5; possibly TRBD1 for D (5 bases). Trimming removed 4 bases at V and 0 bases at J, with 9 bases between. The CDR3 has 14 amino acids. CDR1 is MGHRA and CDR2 is YSYEKL in the germline V gene. CDR3 sequence (DNA): TGCGCCAGCAGCCCGGACATGTACCAAGAGACCCAGTACTTC. Translation gives CASSPDMYQETQYF.

The chain carries TRBV30 and TRBJ1-1; 7 bases are shared with TRBD1. In germline, CDR1 is GTSNPN, CDR2 SVGIG (reference sequence). The V segment lost 8 bases and the J segment 0 bases; nucleotides outside the gene matches: 9. The CDR3 loop spans 14 amino acids. CDR3 in amino acids: CAGASGQLNTEAFF. DNA of the CDR3: TGTGCCGGTGCCTCGGGACAGTTGAACACTGAAGCTTTCTTT.

The V gene is TRBV4-1, the J gene TRBJ2-3; a possible D gene is TRBD2 (7 bases). Germline V gene data show CDR1 as MGHRA and CDR2 as YSYEKL. V gave up 9 bases and J gave up 2 bases, with 33 bases separating them. The CDR3 spans 20 residues. DNA for the CDR3: TGCGCCAGTCGAAGAGGGGTCTCGGGGGGCGGAGCGGGGTCCACAGATACGCAGTATTTT. It translates to CASRRGVSGGGAGSTDTQYF.

V and J are TRBV2 and TRBJ1-1, with D unresolved. This CDR3 region has 12 residues. The ends were cut back, 4 bases at V and 11 bases at J, with 14 bases in the middle. Germline loops: CDR1 SNHLY, CDR2 FYNNEI. For the CDR3, the DNA is TGTGCCAGCAGTGGGTCAAGGGATCACGCTTTCTTT. Its protein is CASSGSRDHAFF.

This clone has only one observation. The CDR3 loop is CASSRREGRGTGEAFF. CDR3 coding DNA: TGTGCCAGCAGCCGACGTGAGGGGCGAGGGACCGGTGAAGCTTTCTTT. The genes are TRBV3-1 (or the pseudogene TRBV3-2) and TRBJ1-1; TRBD1 might be the D (5 bases). V lost 4 bases and J 7 bases, leaving 22 bases between the germline ends. The CDR3 is 16 residues long. Germline loops: CDR1 LGHDT, CDR2 YNNKEL (reference sequence).

This chain connects TRBV28 to TRBJ2-3; 14 bases align to TRBD2. J lost 5 bases, V lost 6 bases, and 7 bases had no gene match. The CDR3 sequence is 16 residues long. The germline gives CDR1 MDHEN, CDR2 SYDVKM. CDR3 coding DNA: TGTGCCAGCAGCCCGACTAGCGGGGGGGCCATAGATACGCAGTATTTT. This sequence encodes CASSPTSGGAIDTQYF.

This chain links TRBV25-1 with TRBJ1-1, with a tentative D call TRBD1 (6 bases). Trimming removed 3 bases at V and 5 bases at J, with 16 bases between. Germline V gene lookup returns CDR1 MGHDK and CDR2 SYGVNS. This CDR3 is built from 15 residues. The CDR3 coding sequence is TGTGCCAGCAGTGATCCCCGCAGGGGAGGGACTGAAGCTTTCTTT. As protein: CASSDPRRGGTEAFF.

In nucleotides, the CDR3 is TGTGCCAGCAGGCAAGACGGGACAGGGGCTGTGAACACTGAAGCTTTCTTT. Translation: CASRQDGTGAVNTEAFF. This chain joins TRBV7-2 and TRBJ1-1; 10 nucleotides line up with TRBD1. V was pared by 6 bases and J by 0 bases, with 10 bases of the junction left unmatched. CDR3 size: 17 residues. The V gene's germline CDR1 is SGHTA and CDR2 FQGNSA.

This clone has only a few counts. The gene calls are TRBV9 and TRBJ1-2, with no clear D. Trimming removed 4 bases at V and 2 bases at J, with 12 bases between. In germline, CDR1 is SGDLS, CDR2 YYNGEE. There are 14 residues in the CDR3. CDR3 nucleotide sequence: TGTGCCAGCAGCCCCCGCCCTGACAACTATGGCTACACCTTC. Translated, it gives CASSPRPDNYGYTF.

This clone was counted between two and nine times. J is TRBJ1-5 and V is TRBV24-1; D not certain. Germline-derived CDR1 and CDR2 are KGHDR and SFDVKD. V was trimmed by 0 bases and J by 7 bases, leaving 15 bases between them. CDR3 size: 16 residues. The CDR3 protein is CATSDLQGNAWQPQHF. In DNA, the CDR3 is TGTGCCACCAGTGATTTGCAAGGTAATGCGTGGCAGCCCCAGCATTTT.

The sample holds a few counts of this clone. The chain couples TRBV4-2 to TRBJ1-5; maybe TRBD1 (5 bases). In germline, CDR1 is LGHNA, CDR2 YNFKEQ. CDR3 size: 15 residues. The germline V and J ends were trimmed by 0 bases and 1 base, with 7 bases remaining between them. The chain's CDR3 is CASSQEGVSNQPQHF. The CDR3, as DNA: TGTGCCAGCAGCCAAGAAGGGGTGAGCAATCAGCCCCAGCATTTT.

The rearrangement joins TRBV7-2 to TRBJ1-6, with D hard to call. V gave up 7 bases and J gave up 4 bases, with 11 bases separating them. Germline V gene data show CDR1 as SGHTA and CDR2 as FQGNSA. This CDR3 spans 14 amino acids. The CDR3 DNA reads TGTGCCAGCAACCCCTACGGGTATAATTCACCCCTCCACTTT. This codes for CASNPYGYNSPLHF.